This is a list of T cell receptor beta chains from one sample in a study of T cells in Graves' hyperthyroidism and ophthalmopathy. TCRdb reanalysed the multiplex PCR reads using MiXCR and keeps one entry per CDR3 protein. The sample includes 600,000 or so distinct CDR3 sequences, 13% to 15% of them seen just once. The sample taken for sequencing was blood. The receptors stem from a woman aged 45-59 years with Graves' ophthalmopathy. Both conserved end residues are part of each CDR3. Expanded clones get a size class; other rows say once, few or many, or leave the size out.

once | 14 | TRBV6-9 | CASSYGQGPAWVTF
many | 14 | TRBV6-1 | CAIKPGQGSDTQYF
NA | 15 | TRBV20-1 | CSARAPASSYNEQFF
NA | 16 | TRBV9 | CASSAGDSGTDYGYTF
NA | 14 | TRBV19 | CASSYQGQNTEAFF
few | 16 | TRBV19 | CASSILGQDLLKPQHF
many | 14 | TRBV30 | CAWSRTGFIAEAFF
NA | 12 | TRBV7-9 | CASRQTDAGQFF
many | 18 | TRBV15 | CATSKGLAGGRLGEKQFF
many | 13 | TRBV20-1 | CSAVPQGAGGYTF
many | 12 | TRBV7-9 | CASSSSIGELFF
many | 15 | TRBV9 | CASSRTGGSGGEQYF
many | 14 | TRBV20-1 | CSPFLRGDTYEQYF
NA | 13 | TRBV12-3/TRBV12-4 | CASTFGYTYEQYF
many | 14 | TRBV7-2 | CASSLEGGNYGYTF
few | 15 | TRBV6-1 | CASSAISTGAYEQYF
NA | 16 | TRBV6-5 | CASSHSGLGHGNEQYF
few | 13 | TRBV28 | CASGLQTSDEQYF
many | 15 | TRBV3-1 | CASSPTSGRWYEQFF
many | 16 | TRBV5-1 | CASSLANRLSEEKLFF
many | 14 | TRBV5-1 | CASSGRDVDTEAFF
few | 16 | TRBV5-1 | CASSPWDGGTQETQYF
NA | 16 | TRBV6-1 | CASSEQGSGRLDTQYF
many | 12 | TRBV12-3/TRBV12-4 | CASSLQNYGYTF
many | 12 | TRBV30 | CAWFRDYNEQFF
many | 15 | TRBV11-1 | CASSLVGRGYNEQFF
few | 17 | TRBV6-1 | CASSRRPSASSYNEQFF
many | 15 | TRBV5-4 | CASSLKREYYNEQFF
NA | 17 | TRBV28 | CASSLFMAGGGGTEAFF
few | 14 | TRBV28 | CASLLAGVGETQYF
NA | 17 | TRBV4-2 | CASSQEAAGGGTGELFF